This record concerns one T cell receptor (beta chain) sequence. Its target is not known. The data derive from a study of shared clonotypes between healthy human individuals. Overall study findings and caveats: In general, naive subsets displayed greater estimated richness than memory subsets did.

The V end was cut by 0 bases, the J end by 4 bases, with 13 bases between. This CDR3 has 15 residues. Germline CDR1 reads SGHAT; CDR2 reads FQNNGV. Generated by immunoSEQ multiplex PCR, the TCRdb table keeps only in-frame clones and is missing some. The table includes 2 million to 2.5 million clones, approximately 95% detected once. The J gene is TRBJ2-7, the V gene TRBV11-2; maybe TRBD1 (8 bases). The sequenced material came from naive CD4+ T cells from PBMCs. Indicated subset: CD45RA+ positively selected. The TCR originated in a man between 18 and 35 years old in good health. Some clones in this sample may be carry-over from other donors' samples. The CDR3 nucleotides read TGTGCCAGCAGCTTAGAAACAGGGGGGGTGTACGAGCAGTACTTC. This codes for CASSLETGGVYEQYF.